The clone carrying this T cell receptor beta chain was seen a single time. Its cognate antigen is unknown. These data belong to a study of Graves' ophthalmopathy and Graves' hyperthyroidism. General observations from the study: Most expanded clonotypes from thyroid (those above 0.001 frequency) were also found in blood.

Exclusion applied to patients with other autoimmune diseases, uncontrolled infections, pregnancy or lactation. Per the germline V gene, CDR1 is MDHEN and CDR2 is SYDVKM. The ends lost 5 bases at V and 4 bases at J; junction bases unmatched: 7. The CDR3 is made up of 15 amino acids. RNA transcripts provided the template for amplifying TCR beta CDR3 regions. HTBI primers were employed in first-round RT-PCR, then a second-round multiplex PCR followed. TCRdb redid the calling of the multiplex PCR reads with MiXCR, one entry per CDR3 protein. The profile shows around 1.1 million distinct CDR3 sequences, around a third of them singletons.

This receptor was taken from an adult man with Graves' hyperthyroidism. Source material: peripheral blood or thyroid tissue (not recorded which). The chain couples TRBV28 to TRBJ2-2; TRBD1 agrees at 7 bases. CDR3 nucleotides: TGTGCCAGCAGTCCGGGGACAGCGACCACCGGGGAGCTGTTTTTT. Its translation: CASSPGTATTGELFF.